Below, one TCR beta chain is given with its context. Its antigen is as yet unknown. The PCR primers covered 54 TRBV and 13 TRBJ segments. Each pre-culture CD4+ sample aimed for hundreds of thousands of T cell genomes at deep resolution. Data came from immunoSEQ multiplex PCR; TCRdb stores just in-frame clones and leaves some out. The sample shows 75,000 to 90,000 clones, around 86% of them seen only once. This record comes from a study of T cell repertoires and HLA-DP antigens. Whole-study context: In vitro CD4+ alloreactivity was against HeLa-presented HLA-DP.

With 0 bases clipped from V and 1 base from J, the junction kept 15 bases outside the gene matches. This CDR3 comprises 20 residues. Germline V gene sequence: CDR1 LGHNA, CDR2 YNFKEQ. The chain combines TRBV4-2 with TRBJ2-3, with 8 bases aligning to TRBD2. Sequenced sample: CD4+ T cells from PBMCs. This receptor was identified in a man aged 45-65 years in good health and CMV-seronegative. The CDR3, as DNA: TGTGCCAGCAGCCAAGAGGGGGGGCGCGGGGGGCCAATTCGCACAGATACGCAGTATTTT. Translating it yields CASSQEGGRGGPIRTDTQYF.